These 3 T cell receptor beta chains share one sample of origin, sequenced in a study of blood T cell repertoires in COVID-19. Repertoires were generated with immunoSEQ multiplex PCR, while TCRdb's copy carries only in-frame clones and drops some. The data contain some 170,000 clones, roughly nine tenths of them seen just once; the ten biggest clones take up around 1.2%. Sequences were obtained from PBMCs or T cells enriched from blood (not recorded which). All receptors derive from a human donor with acute COVID-19. The donor label of this sample is uncertain.

CDR3 sequence reads: CASSSGGALKGYTF. The CDR3 DNA reads as TGTGCCAGCAGTTCGGGGGGGGCCCTCAAAGGCTACACCTTC. The chain combines TRBV9 with TRBJ1-2, with D perhaps TRBD1 (6 bases). Germline CDR1 SGDLS, CDR2 YYNGEE. The CDR3 sequence is 14 residues long. Trimming shortened V by 5 bases and J by 8 bases, and 19 bases separated the two germline ends.

V is TRBV9 and J is TRBJ1-2; D may be TRBD1 (6 bases). Germline V gene data show CDR1 as SGDLS and CDR2 as YYNGEE. Between the trimmed V and J ends, which lost 4 bases and 1 base, there was a span of 23 bases. The CDR3 is made up of 18 amino acids. Written as DNA, the CDR3 is TGTGCCAGCAGCCTTTCCCCTAGGGAGAGGGGGAATAACTATGGCTACACCTTC. Encoded protein: CASSLSPRERGNNYGYTF.

The chain links TRBV5-1 to TRBJ1-1; TRBD1 aligns across 7 bases. J lost 6 bases, V lost 1 base, and 6 bases had no gene match. The CDR3 is made up of 14 amino acids. CDR1 and CDR2 from the germline V gene are SGHRS and YFSETQ. CDR3 amino acids: CASSLHRGAPEAFF. The CDR3 bases are TGCGCCAGCAGCTTGCACAGGGGCGCGCCTGAAGCTTTCTTT.